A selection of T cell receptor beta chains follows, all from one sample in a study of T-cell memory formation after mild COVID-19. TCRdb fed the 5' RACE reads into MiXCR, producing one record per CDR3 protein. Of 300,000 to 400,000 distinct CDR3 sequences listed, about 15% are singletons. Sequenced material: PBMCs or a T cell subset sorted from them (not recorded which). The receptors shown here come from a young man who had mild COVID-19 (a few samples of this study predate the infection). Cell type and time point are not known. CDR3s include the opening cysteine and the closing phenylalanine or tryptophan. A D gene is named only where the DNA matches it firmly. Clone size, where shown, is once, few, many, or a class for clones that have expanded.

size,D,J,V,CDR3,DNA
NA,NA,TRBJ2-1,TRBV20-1,CSARAAVGGNEQFF,TGCAGTGCTAGAGCTGCCGTTGGAGGCAATGAGCAGTTCTTC
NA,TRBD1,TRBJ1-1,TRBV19,CASQQGANLEAFF,TGTGCCAGTCAACAGGGGGCCAACCTTGAAGCTTTCTTT
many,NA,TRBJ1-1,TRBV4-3,CASSRQHMNTEAFF,TGCGCCAGCAGCAGGCAACATATGAACACTGAAGCTTTCTTT
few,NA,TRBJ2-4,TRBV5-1,CASSWNRGEAKNIQYF,TGCGCCAGCAGCTGGAACCGAGGAGAAGCCAAAAACATTCAGTACTTC
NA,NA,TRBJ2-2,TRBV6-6,CASSGQTNTGELFF,TGTGCCAGCAGTGGCCAGACAAACACCGGGGAGCTGTTTTTT
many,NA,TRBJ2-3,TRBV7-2,CASSLGFILRGLGDTQYF,TGTGCCAGCAGCTTAGGCTTCATATTGCGGGGTTTGGGAGATACGCAGTATTTT
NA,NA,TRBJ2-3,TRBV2,CASSEEVTDTQYF,TGTGCCAGCAGTGAAGAGGTCACAGATACGCAGTATTTT
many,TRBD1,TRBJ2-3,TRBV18,CASSPTGAPTDTQYF,TGTGCCAGCTCACCCACAGGGGCCCCCACAGATACGCAGTATTTT
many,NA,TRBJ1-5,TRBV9,CASSVGMGNQPQHF,TGTGCCAGCAGCGTCGGCATGGGCAATCAGCCCCAGCATTTT
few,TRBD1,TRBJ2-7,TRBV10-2,CATVDRGDEQYF,TGCGCCACCGTGGACAGGGGAGACGAGCAGTACTTC
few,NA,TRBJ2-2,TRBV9,CASTLSRDTTRGELFF,TGTGCCAGCACCCTCAGCCGGGACACCACCAGAGGGGAGCTGTTTTTT
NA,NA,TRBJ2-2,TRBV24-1,CATSESGELFF,TGTGCCACCAGTGAGAGCGGGGAGCTGTTTTTT
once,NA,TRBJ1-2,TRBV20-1,CSARMFQALSYGYTF,TGCAGTGCTAGAATGTTTCAGGCGCTCTCCTATGGCTACACCTTC
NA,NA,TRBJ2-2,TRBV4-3,CASSPGVTAGELFF,TGCGCCAGCAGCCCCGGAGTGACGGCCGGGGAGCTGTTTTTT
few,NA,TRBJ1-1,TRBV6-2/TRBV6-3,CASSYALLNTEAFF,TGTGCCAGCAGTTACGCTTTGCTGAACACTGAAGCTTTCTTT
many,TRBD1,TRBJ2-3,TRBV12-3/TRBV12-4,CASTTGQVSSTDTQYF,TGTGCCAGCACCACTGGACAGGTTTCTAGCACAGATACGCAGTATTTT
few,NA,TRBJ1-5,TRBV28,CASWGDNQPQHF,TGTGCCAGTTGGGGCGACAATCAGCCCCAGCATTTT
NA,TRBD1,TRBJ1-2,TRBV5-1,CASSWGQGSGYTF,TGCGCCAGCAGCTGGGGACAGGGAAGTGGCTACACCTTC
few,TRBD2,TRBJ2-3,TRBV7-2,CASSLQRGANTDTQYF,TGTGCCAGCAGCCTCCAGCGGGGGGCGAACACAGATACGCAGTATTTT
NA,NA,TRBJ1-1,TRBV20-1,CSPSNVQGNTEAFF,TGCAGCCCGTCAAACGTTCAGGGGAACACTGAAGCTTTCTTT
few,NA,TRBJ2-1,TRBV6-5,CASSYSGTEYNEQFF,TGTGCCAGCAGTTACTCCGGGACTGAGTACAATGAGCAGTTCTTC
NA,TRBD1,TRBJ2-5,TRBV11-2,CASRNSHPTGVWETQYF,TGTGCCAGCAGGAACTCCCATCCGACAGGGGTCTGGGAGACCCAGTACTTC
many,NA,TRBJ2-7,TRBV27,CASSPQGSPYEQYF,TGTGCCAGCAGTCCGCAGGGAAGCCCCTACGAGCAGTACTTC
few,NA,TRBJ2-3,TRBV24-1,CATSDGLLRSTGTDTQYF,TGTGCCACCAGTGACGGACTACTCCGAAGCACCGGCACAGATACGCAGTATTTT
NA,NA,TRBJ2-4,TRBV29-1,CSVRVAKNIQYF,TGCAGCGTTAGGGTTGCCAAAAACATTCAGTACTTC